The next 28 T cell receptor beta chains were all read from a single sample in a study of T cells after yellow fever vaccination. TCRdb re-called the 5' RACE reads with MiXCR, one entry per CDR3 protein. The table records some 340,000 distinct CDR3 sequences, about 4% of them present only once. The material sequenced was PBMCs, taken 5 days after the yellow fever booster vaccination. All receptors derive from a man aged 18 to 29 who received the YFV17D yellow fever vaccine.

This clonotype showed up many times. The rearrangement joins TRBV6-5 to TRBJ1-4, with 7 bases lining up with TRBD1. This CDR3 has 16 residues. V trimming: 5 bases; J trimming: 6 bases; junction bases outside the gene matches: 12. Germline V CDR1 and CDR2: MNHEY, SVGAGI. The CDR3 DNA reads TGTGCCAGCAGTCCCCGCACCGGAGGACAGGATGAAAAACTGTTTTTT. Its translation: CASSPRTGGQDEKLFF.

This clonotype was observed a few times. The chain links TRBV12-3 or TRBV12-4 to TRBJ1-2, with 9 bases matching TRBD1. The CDR3 runs 14 residues. V was clipped by 6 bases and J by 2 bases; unmatched bases: 4. CDR3 sequence reads: CASRSGTGNYGYTF. The CDR3 nucleotides are TGTGCCAGCAGGTCCGGGACAGGGAACTATGGCTACACCTTC.

The CDR3 here is CASSADREGGYTF. The CDR3 nucleotides are TGTGCCAGCAGCGCGGACAGGGAAGGTGGCTACACCTTC. This chain links TRBV9 with TRBJ1-2; 8 bases are a match to TRBD1. Trimming removed 3 bases from V and 7 bases from J; junction bases left unmatched: 5. Germline V lookup: CDR1 SGDLS, CDR2 YYNGEE. This CDR3 has 13 amino acids.

This sequence joins TRBV12-3 or TRBV12-4 and TRBJ1-1; no definite D call. V was clipped by 5 bases and J by 4 bases, with 8 bases between them. This CDR3 region has 12 residues. CDR3 coding DNA: TGTGCCAGCAGTCCCTTGGGCACTGAAGCTTTCTTT. Translating it yields CASSPLGTEAFF.

Ten or more counts support this clonotype. The chain carries TRBV7-2 and TRBJ2-5; TRBD2 aligns across 13 bases. The CDR3 sequence is 16 residues long. V trimming: 4 bases; J trimming: 13 bases; junction bases outside the gene matches: 15. The germline V gene has CDR1 SGHTA and CDR2 FQGNSA. The CDR3 spells CASSWGGTSGEPSPYF. The CDR3 nucleotides are TGTGCCAGCAGCTGGGGGGGGACTAGCGGGGAACCAAGTCCGTACTTC. Combining the CDR3 with reference TRBV7-2 and TRBJ2-5 gives the whole variable domain GAGVSQSPSNKVTEKGKDVELRCDPISGHTALYWYRQSLGQGLEFLIYFQGNSAPDKSGLPSDRFSAERTGGSVSTLTIQRTQQEDSAVYLCASSWGGTSGEPSPYFGPGTRLLVL.

The rearrangement links TRBV5-6 to TRBJ2-3; possibly TRBD2 for D (6 bases). Germline CDR1 is SGHDT and CDR2 is YYEEEE. V was shortened by 3 bases and J by 5 bases, with 19 bases between the two germline ends. The CDR3 totals 16 residues. CDR3 region: CASSSPGLPRRDTQYF. The CDR3 bases are TGTGCCAGCAGCTCGCCGGGACTCCCAAGACGAGATACGCAGTATTTT.

V usage is TRBV5-1 and J usage is TRBJ2-5; the D is unclear. Germline V gene data show CDR1 as SGHRS and CDR2 as YFSETQ. The V and J ends lost 5 bases and 5 bases respectively, with 10 bases between them. The CDR3 extends over 12 amino acids. The CDR3 here is CASRGNAETQYF. The CDR3 DNA follows: TGCGCCAGCAGAGGGAATGCGGAGACCCAGTACTTC.

This chain joins TRBV20-1 and TRBJ2-1; TRBD2 matches 8 bases. Germline V gene lookup returns CDR1 DFQATT and CDR2 SNEGSKA (reference sequence). The trim removed 3 bases at V and 0 bases at J, leaving 1 base unmatched. This CDR3 spans 14 amino acids. DNA of the CDR3: TGCAGTGCTAGCGGGGGGGACTCCTACAATGAGCAGTTCTTC. The encoded protein is CSASGGDSYNEQFF.

In this sample, this clonotype turned up many times. The V gene is TRBV5-1, the J gene TRBJ2-3, with D perhaps matching TRBD1 (5 bases). The CDR3 totals 14 residues. V was clipped by 0 bases and J by 6 bases, with 11 bases between them. Germline V lookup: CDR1 SGHRS, CDR2 YFSETQ. The DNA of the CDR3 is TGCGCCAGCAGCTTGGAAGGGGCAGGCGATACGCAGTATTTT. It codes for CASSLEGAGDTQYF.

The chain employs TRBV20-1 and TRBJ1-1; D is unclear. Trimming took 6 bases from V and 4 from J, leaving 24 bases between them. Germline CDR1 and CDR2: DFQATT and SNEGSKA (reference sequence). CDR3 length: 16 amino acids. Here the CDR3 reads CSAPGIRSAWSTEAFF. The CDR3 DNA is TGCAGTGCCCCGGGGATCAGGTCTGCCTGGAGCACTGAAGCTTTCTTT.

The V call is TRBV12-3 or TRBV12-4, the J call TRBJ1-3, with D maybe TRBD1 (6 bases). The CDR3 is made up of 16 amino acids. Trimming pared 5 bases from V and 5 bases from J, leaving 19 bases between. CDR3 amino acids: CASSHFAGTTRNTIYF. CDR3 DNA: TGTGCCAGCAGTCACTTTGCCGGGACAACTCGAAACACCATATATTTT.

This clonotype was observed a handful of times. This chain joins TRBV5-1 and TRBJ1-2; TRBD1 matches 8 bases. Germline V gives CDR1 SGHRS, CDR2 YFSETQ. With 4 bases clipped from V and 7 bases from J, the junction kept 15 bases outside the gene matches. This CDR3 comprises 16 residues. The CDR3 bases are TGCGCCAGCAGCGCGGCGAACCAGGGGGCGCGTGGTGGCTACACCTTC. Residues: CASSAANQGARGGYTF.

The chain couples TRBV9 to TRBJ1-2, with D maybe TRBD1 (5 bases). This CDR3 is built from 15 residues. V gave up 1 base and J gave up 5 bases, with 15 bases separating them. The germline V gene has CDR1 SGDLS and CDR2 YYNGEE. DNA of the CDR3: TGTGCCAGCAGCGTATACCCAGGGCCAGGGTATGGCTACACCTTC. Translated, it gives CASSVYPGPGYGYTF.

The chain recombines TRBV16 with TRBJ1-5; D possibly corresponds to TRBD1 (6 bases). Trimming shortened V by 4 bases and J by 8 bases, and 15 bases separated the two germline ends. Germline CDR1 reads KGHSY; CDR2 reads FQNENV. The CDR3 runs 14 residues. The CDR3 DNA follows: TGTGCCAGCAGCCCTTCAGGGGACTGGGAGCCCCAGCATTTT. Translating it yields CASSPSGDWEPQHF.

The chain employs TRBV25-1 and TRBJ1-2, with 11 bases fitting TRBD1. V trimming: 10 bases; J trimming: 2 bases; junction bases outside the gene matches: 3. Germline V CDR1 and CDR2: MGHDK, SYGVNS. The CDR3 spans 13 residues. CDR3 protein: CATWTGGNYGYTF. In DNA, the CDR3 is TGTGCCACCTGGACAGGGGGCAACTATGGCTACACCTTC.

The chain couples TRBV20-1 to TRBJ2-3; D not certain. Trimming left V 3 bases short and J 4 bases short, with 11 bases between. The CDR3 consists of 13 residues. Looked up from germline, CDR1 is DFQATT and CDR2 is SNEGSKA (reference sequence). CDR3 amino acids: CSASSGISDTQYF. The CDR3 DNA reads TGCAGTGCTAGCTCAGGCATTTCAGATACGCAGTATTTT.

Many counts were recorded for this clonotype. The chain employs TRBV29-1 and TRBJ2-6; no clear D gene. CDR1 is SQVTM, CDR2 ANQGSEA, per germline. The V end was cut by 8 bases, the J end by 1 base, with 6 bases between. The CDR3 is made up of 12 amino acids. The CDR3: CSSISGANVLTF. The CDR3, as DNA: TGCAGCTCAATATCTGGGGCCAACGTCCTGACTTTC.

The chain is built from TRBV12-3 or TRBV12-4 and TRBJ2-5, with TRBD2 as a possible D gene (5 bases). This CDR3 contains 15 residues. The V and J ends lost 6 bases and 5 bases respectively, with 19 bases between them. Here the CDR3 reads CASSPAGPARETQYF. CDR3 bases: TGTGCCAGCAGCCCGGCGGGTCCAGCGAGGGAGACCCAGTACTTC.

This clonotype was counted only a few times. The chain employs TRBV7-3 and TRBJ2-2, with D perhaps assigned TRBD1 or TRBD2 (5 bases each). In germline, CDR1 is SGHTA, CDR2 FQGTGA. The CDR3 covers 17 residues. The V gene lost 3 bases and the J gene lost 8 bases, with 22 bases spanning the gap. The CDR3: CASSFAALPGPEGELFF. In nucleotides, the CDR3 is TGTGCCAGCAGCTTCGCGGCCCTACCGGGACCGGAAGGGGAGCTGTTTTTT.

The V and J genes are TRBV11-2 and TRBJ2-5; D not certain. Looked up from germline, CDR1 is SGHAT and CDR2 is FQNNGV. The CDR3 runs to 16 residues. Trimming removed 1 base at V and 6 bases at J, with 18 bases between. The CDR3 DNA reads as TGTGCCAGCAGCTTAGTCGTAGGATCCACGTCCAAGACCCAGTACTTC. The encoded protein is CASSLVVGSTSKTQYF.

The V gene is TRBV29-1, the J gene TRBJ1-2, with 12 positions matching TRBD1. The CDR3 is 14 amino acids. Germline V lookup: CDR1 SQVTM, CDR2 ANQGSEA. J lost 4 bases, V lost 6 bases, and 6 bases had no gene match. In DNA form, the CDR3 reads TGCAGCGTCTCCGGGACAGGGGGCCCCTATGGCTACACCTTC. Its protein product is CSVSGTGGPYGYTF.

The V gene is TRBV7-2, the J gene TRBJ1-1; TRBD1 matches 7 bases. Trimming at V came to 3 bases and at J to 1 base, leaving 5 bases not matched to a gene. This CDR3 spans 15 amino acids. Germline CDR1 and CDR2: SGHTA and FQGNSA. The DNA for the CDR3 is TGTGCCAGCAGCTTCGAGGACAGGTGGAACACTGAAGCTTTCTTT. It yields the protein CASSFEDRWNTEAFF.

V is TRBV3-1 and J is TRBJ1-2; D uncertain. Germline CDR1 reads LGHDT; CDR2 reads YNNKEL (reference sequence). V was pared by 2 bases and J by 3 bases, with 10 bases between. The CDR3 contains 14 residues. The CDR3 here is CASSQRPLDYGYTF. CDR3 in DNA: TGTGCCAGCAGCCAAAGACCCTTGGACTATGGCTACACCTTC.

V gene TRBV7-2 combines with J gene TRBJ1-2; D remains ambiguous. The germline CDR1 and CDR2 sequences are SGHTA and FQGNSA. The CDR3 loop spans 12 amino acids. V shed 7 bases and J shed 4 bases, with 10 bases lying between them. The CDR3 protein is CASTLSAYGYTF. The CDR3 nucleotides read TGTGCCAGCACCCTAAGCGCCTATGGCTACACCTTC.

This clonotype was counted only a few times. The chain recombines TRBV7-3 with TRBJ1-1; D may be TRBD1 (5 bases). The V gene's germline CDR1 is SGHTA and CDR2 FQGTGA. Trimming removed 5 bases at V and 5 bases at J, with 15 bases between. The CDR3 loop spans 14 amino acids. The CDR3 DNA reads as TGTGCCAGCAGCCCAGGGAGTCCCCGGACTGAAGCTTTCTTT. Translation gives CASSPGSPRTEAFF.

V gene TRBV2 combines with J gene TRBJ2-3, with 15 bases aligning to TRBD2. CDR1 SNHLY and CDR2 FYNNEI come from the germline V gene. Germline trimming cut 5 bases from V and 7 bases from J; bases unmatched to any gene: 4. CDR3 length: 15 residues. CDR3 DNA: TGTGCCAGCAGTCCGGGACTAGCGGGGGGCCATACGCAGTATTTT. Translation gives CASSPGLAGGHTQYF.

The V gene is TRBV5-1, the J gene TRBJ1-1; 12 nucleotides match TRBD1. Germline trimming cut 4 bases from V and 7 bases from J; bases unmatched to any gene: 8. CDR3 length equals 15 residues. Germline assignment: CDR1 SGHRS and CDR2 YFSETQ. The CDR3 nucleotides are TGCGCCAGCAGCCTGGGACAGGGGGCAGGAATTGAAGCTTTCTTT. This sequence encodes CASSLGQGAGIEAFF. The entire variable domain, with the rest obtained from reference TRBV5-1 and TRBJ1-1, is as follows: KAGVTQTPRYLIKTRGQQVTLSCSPISGHRSVSWYQQTPGQGLQFLFEYFSETQRNKGNFPGRFSGRQFSNSRSEMNVSTLELGDSALYLCASSLGQGAGIEAFFGQGTRLTVV.

The V call is TRBV5-1, the J call TRBJ2-3; TRBD2 might be the D (7 bases). V was cut by 5 bases and J by 6 bases, with 16 bases left in between. CDR1 SGHRS and CDR2 YFSETQ come from the germline V gene. The CDR3 has 14 residues. The CDR3 protein is CASRVGGAADTQYF. CDR3 nucleotides: TGCGCCAGCAGGGTTGGGGGGGCCGCTGATACGCAGTATTTT.